What follows describes a single T cell receptor (beta chain). Its antigen is still unknown. One end of the junction is discordant with germline, which a read error may explain. This sample also contains other DNA sequences that code for the same CDR3. As defined, naive CD8 cells were CD45RO-negative and positively selected for CCR7, with terminally differentiated effector memory CD45RA+ cells excluded. The sample is drawn from a study of shared clonotypes between healthy human individuals. The study's findings and limits: Generally, naive subsets (rather than memory subsets) showed larger estimated richness.

The method was immunoSEQ multiplex PCR; TCRdb's version includes in-frame clones alone and lacks a portion of them. The sample has 1.5 million to 2.5 million clones, roughly 95% seen once; the top ten hold 1% to 1.5%. The CDR3 has 10 amino acids. Per germline, CDR1 WSHSY and CDR2 SAAADI. The chain couples TRBV10-2 to TRBJ2-7; no reliable D call. This TCR was recovered from a man aged 18-30 years in good health. Sequenced material: naive CD8+ T cells sorted from blood. The CDR3 nucleotides are TGCGCCAGCAGAGAGTACGAGCAGTACTTC. Its protein is CASREYEQYF.